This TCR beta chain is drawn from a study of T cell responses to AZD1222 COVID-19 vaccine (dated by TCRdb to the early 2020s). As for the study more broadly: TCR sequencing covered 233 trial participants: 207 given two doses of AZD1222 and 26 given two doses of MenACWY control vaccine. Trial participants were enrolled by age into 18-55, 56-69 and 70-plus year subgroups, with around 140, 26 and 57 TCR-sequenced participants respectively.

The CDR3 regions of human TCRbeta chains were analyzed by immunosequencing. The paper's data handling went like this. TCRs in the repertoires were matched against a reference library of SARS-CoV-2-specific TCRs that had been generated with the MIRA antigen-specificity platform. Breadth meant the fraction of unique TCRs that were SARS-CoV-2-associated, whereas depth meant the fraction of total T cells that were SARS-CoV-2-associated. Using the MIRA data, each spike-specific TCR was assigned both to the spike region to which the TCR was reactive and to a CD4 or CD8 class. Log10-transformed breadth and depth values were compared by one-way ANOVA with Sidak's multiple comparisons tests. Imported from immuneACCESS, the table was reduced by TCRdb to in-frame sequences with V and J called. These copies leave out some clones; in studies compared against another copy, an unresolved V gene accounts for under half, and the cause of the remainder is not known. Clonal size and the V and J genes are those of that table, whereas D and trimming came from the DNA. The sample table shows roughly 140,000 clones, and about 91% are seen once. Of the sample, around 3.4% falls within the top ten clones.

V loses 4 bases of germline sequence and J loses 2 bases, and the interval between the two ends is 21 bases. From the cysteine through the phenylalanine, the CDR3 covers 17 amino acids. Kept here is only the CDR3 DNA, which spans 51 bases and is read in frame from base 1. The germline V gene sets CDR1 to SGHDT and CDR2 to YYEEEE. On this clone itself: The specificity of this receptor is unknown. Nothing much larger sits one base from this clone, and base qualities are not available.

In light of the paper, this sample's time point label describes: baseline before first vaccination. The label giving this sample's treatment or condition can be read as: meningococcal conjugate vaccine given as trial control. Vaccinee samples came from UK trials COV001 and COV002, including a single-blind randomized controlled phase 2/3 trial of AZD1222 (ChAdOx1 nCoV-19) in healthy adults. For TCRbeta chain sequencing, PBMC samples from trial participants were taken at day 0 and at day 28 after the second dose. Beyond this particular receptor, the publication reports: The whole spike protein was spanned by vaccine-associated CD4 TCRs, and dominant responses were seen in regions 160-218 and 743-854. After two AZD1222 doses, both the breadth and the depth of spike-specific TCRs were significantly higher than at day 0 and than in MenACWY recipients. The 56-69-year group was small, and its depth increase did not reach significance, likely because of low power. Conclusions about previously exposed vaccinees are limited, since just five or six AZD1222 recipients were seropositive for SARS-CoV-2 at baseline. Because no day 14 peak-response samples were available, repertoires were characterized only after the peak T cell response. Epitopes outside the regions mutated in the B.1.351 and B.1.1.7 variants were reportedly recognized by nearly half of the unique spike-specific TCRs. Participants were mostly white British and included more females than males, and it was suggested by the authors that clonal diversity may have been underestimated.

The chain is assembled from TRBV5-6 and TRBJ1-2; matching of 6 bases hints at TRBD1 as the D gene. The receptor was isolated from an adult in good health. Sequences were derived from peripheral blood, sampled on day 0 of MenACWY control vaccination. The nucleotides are TGTGCCAGCAGCCTCTACGGCCGTCAAGGGGGGAACTATGGCTACACCTTC. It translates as CASSLYGRQGGNYGYTF.